A single sample gave rise to the 17 T cell receptor beta chains below, sequenced in a study of T-cell reconstitution after alpha-beta-depleted transplantation in children. Unique molecular identifiers featured in how the TCRbeta library was prepared. In TCRdb, the PCR reads were re-called with MiXCR into one record per CDR3 protein. The data show hundreds of thousands of distinct CDR3 sequences, 13% seen once. The sample consisted of PBMCs, mostly from graft donor cells, taken 360 days after TCRalphabeta/CD19-depleted stem cell transplant. These receptors originate from a male patient between 5 and 17 years old who had a stem cell transplant for acute myeloid leukemia, so the T cells may come from the graft donor.

Only a few counts were recorded for this clonotype. This chain links TRBV29-1 with TRBJ2-3; D uncertain. V lost 1 base, J lost 2 bases, and 7 bases lay in between. CDR1 SQVTM and CDR2 ANQGSEA come from the germline V gene. The CDR3 is made up of 13 amino acids. CDR3 DNA: TGCAGCGTTGAAGGGTCGGCCACAGATACGCAGTATTTT. Residues: CSVEGSATDTQYF.

The rearrangement uses TRBV5-4 and TRBJ2-3; D possibly uses TRBD1 or TRBD2 (6 bases each). The ends were cut back, 4 bases at V and 5 bases at J, with 14 bases in the middle. Germline V lookup: CDR1 SGHNT, CDR2 YYREEE (reference sequence). CDR3 length equals 14 residues. DNA for the CDR3: TGTGCCAGCAGCACCGTGGGGGGCGAAGATACGCAGTATTTT. This sequence encodes CASSTVGGEDTQYF. Variable domain in full (rest from reference TRBV5-4 and TRBJ2-3): ETGVTQSPTHLIKTRGQQVTLRCSSQSGHNTVSWYQQALGQGPQFIFQYYREEENGRGNFPPRFSGLQFPNYSSELNVNALELDDSALYLCASSTVGGEDTQYFGPGTRLTVL.

This clonotype was seen a handful of times. This chain joins TRBV15 and TRBJ1-5; D is ambiguous. Per germline, CDR1 LNHNV and CDR2 YYDKDF (reference sequence). Trimming took 5 bases from V and 7 from J, leaving 12 bases between them. The CDR3 sequence is 13 residues long. The CDR3 DNA follows: TGTGCCACCAGCGGCTTAATTGAACAGCCCCAGCATTTT. This gives the protein CATSGLIEQPQHF.

This clonotype was counted ten times or more. The chain uses TRBV28 and TRBJ2-7, with 8 bases that match TRBD2. The CDR3 contains 14 residues. V lost 9 bases to trimming and J lost 0 bases; unmatched junction nucleotides: 7. CDR1 is MDHEN and CDR2 is SYDVKM in the germline V gene. The chain's CDR3 is CASFPGTSSYEQYF. The CDR3 DNA is TGTGCCAGTTTTCCCGGGACTAGCTCCTACGAGCAGTACTTC.

This chain connects TRBV6-2 or TRBV6-3 to TRBJ2-1; TRBD2 matches at 8 bases. This CDR3 contains 15 residues. CDR1 is MNHEY and CDR2 is SVGEGT in the germline V gene. The J segment lost 6 bases and the V segment lost 2 bases, leaving 6 bases of the junction unmatched. In nucleotides, the CDR3 is TGTGCCAGCAGTTACCTTCATCTAGCGGGCAATGAGCAGTTCTTC. It specifies CASSYLHLAGNEQFF.

This clonotype came up a few times. This chain uses TRBV11-1 with TRBJ2-7, with D maybe TRBD1 (6 bases). Per the germline V gene, CDR1 is SGHAT and CDR2 is FQDESV (reference sequence). V was trimmed by 4 bases and J by 2 bases, leaving 9 bases between them. The CDR3 length is 13 residues. Here the CDR3 DNA reads TGTGCCAGCAGCTCGTGGGACACCTACGAGCAGTACTTC. The encoded protein is CASSSWDTYEQYF.

There are a few counts of this clonotype. The chain employs TRBV4-3 and TRBJ2-1; 9 bases are a match to TRBD2. CDR3 length equals 17 residues. The germline CDR1 and CDR2 sequences are LGHNA and YSLEER. V trimming: 4 bases; J trimming: 3 bases; junction bases outside the gene matches: 10. The chain's CDR3 is CASSLEWASGNYNEQFF. CDR3 in DNA: TGCGCCAGCAGCCTAGAGTGGGCTAGCGGGAACTACAATGAGCAGTTCTTC.

The sample holds a few counts of this clonotype. This chain connects TRBV2 to TRBJ2-6; TRBD1 agrees at 7 bases. CDR3 length: 18 residues. Per germline, CDR1 SNHLY and CDR2 FYNNEI. The trim removed 4 bases at V and 3 bases at J, leaving 12 bases unmatched. This CDR3 reads CASSVPRQGGLGANVLTF. DNA of the CDR3: TGTGCCAGCAGTGTTCCTCGACAGGGTGGTCTTGGGGCCAACGTCCTGACTTTC.

This clonotype was seen a handful of times. V usage is TRBV5-1 and J usage is TRBJ2-1; D is possibly TRBD1 (6 bases). The germline CDR1 and CDR2 sequences are SGHRS and YFSETQ. This CDR3 comprises 14 residues. V lost 9 bases and J lost 0, with 13 bases in between. The CDR3 bases are TGCGCCACCCGACAGGCCAGCTCCTACAATGAGCAGTTCTTC. It translates to CATRQASSYNEQFF.

The rearrangement uses TRBV3-1 and TRBJ1-1, with D uncertain. V was trimmed by 0 bases and J by 0 bases, leaving 11 bases between them. Germline CDR1 is LGHDT and CDR2 is YNNKEL (reference sequence). The CDR3 covers 16 residues. The chain's CDR3 is CASSQDRRRVNTEAFF. CDR3 bases: TGTGCCAGCAGCCAAGATCGGAGACGGGTGAACACTGAAGCTTTCTTT.

J is TRBJ2-4 and V is TRBV2; D not certain. Deletions cut 7 bases from V and 0 bases from J, with 10 bases between. Looked up from germline, CDR1 is SNHLY and CDR2 is FYNNEI. The CDR3 covers 14 residues. In nucleotides, the CDR3 is TGTGCCAGCAATTTCCGGCTAGCCAAAAACATTCAGTACTTC. The encoded protein is CASNFRLAKNIQYF.

This clonotype has ten or more counts. The chain has TRBV9 and TRBJ2-1, with 8 nucleotides matching TRBD2. The CDR3 consists of 14 residues. The junction had 3 bases not matched to a gene; V was cut back by 1 base and J by 6 bases. Germline V gene sequence: CDR1 SGDLS, CDR2 YYNGEE. The CDR3 sequence is CASSVTGTSNEQFF. In DNA, the CDR3 is TGTGCCAGCAGCGTAACAGGGACTAGCAATGAGCAGTTCTTC.

This clonotype turned up a few times. The rearrangement uses TRBV11-2 and TRBJ2-5, with D uncertain. V was trimmed by 2 bases and J by 5 bases, leaving 9 bases between them. This CDR3 is 13 amino acids long. In germline, CDR1 is SGHAT, CDR2 FQNNGV. The CDR3 region has the DNA TGTGCCAGCAGCTTATTGGAGAGGGAGACCCAGTACTTC. Its protein product is CASSLLERETQYF. Full variable domain (rest looked up from reference TRBV11-2 and TRBJ2-5): EAGVAQSPRYKIIEKRQSVAFWCNPISGHATLYWYQQILGQGPKLLIQFQNNGVVDDSQLPKDRFSAERLKGVDSTLKIQPAKLEDSAVYLCASSLLERETQYFGPGTRLLVL.

V is TRBV27 and J is TRBJ2-1; no clear D. The CDR3 sequence is 16 residues long. Germline V gene data show CDR1 as MNHEY and CDR2 as SMNVEV (reference sequence). The V and J ends lost 0 bases and 2 bases respectively, with 11 bases between them. CDR3 nucleotides: TGTGCCAGCAGTTTATCGATGCCACTTCCCTACAATGAGCAGTTCTTC. Its protein is CASSLSMPLPYNEQFF.

This clonotype was observed a few times. CDR3 in DNA: TGTGCCAGCTCACCAATGGACAGGGCTACTGAAGCTTTCTTT. It translates to CASSPMDRATEAFF. The chain recombines TRBV18 with TRBJ1-1; 8 bases line up with TRBD1. V dropped 2 bases and J dropped 5; count of bases not matched to a gene: 4. Germline-derived CDR1 and CDR2 are KGHSH and LQKENI. The CDR3 consists of 14 residues.

This rearrangement joins TRBV5-1 to TRBJ2-1, with D hard to call. The CDR3 is made up of 14 amino acids. Germline CDR1 is SGHRS and CDR2 is YFSETQ. V was shortened by 1 base and J by 7 bases, with 12 bases between the two germline ends. The CDR3 nucleotides read TGCGCCAGCAGCTTGACGATAAGTAGGAATGAGCAGTTCTTC. As protein: CASSLTISRNEQFF.

This clonotype was found a few times. The chain couples TRBV29-1 to TRBJ2-7; weak D call: TRBD1 (8 bases). Per the germline V gene, CDR1 is SQVTM and CDR2 is ANQGSEA. V lost 2 bases to trimming and J lost 2 bases, with 13 bases between them. The CDR3 runs to 14 residues. The CDR3 reads CSVEWTGTTYEQYF. For the CDR3, the DNA is TGCAGCGTTGAATGGACAGGGACTACCTACGAGCAGTACTTC.